This T cell receptor (beta chain) was captured in a study of monozygotic twins with inflammatory bowel disease. Each of TCRalpha and TCRbeta cDNA went through two nested PCRs, lasting about 16 and 10 cycles. Reprocessing the 5' RACE reads, TCRdb reports a single entry for every CDR3 protein and omits DNA. Seen in this sample are around 220,000 distinct CDR3 sequences; the ten most common clones hold approximately 7.7%. As concerns this clonotype: Its target is unknown.

The CDR3 spans 17 residues. Germline loops: CDR1 SGHKS, CDR2 YYEKEE (reference sequence). Study-wide points: The data offered no way to tell different T cell subtypes apart.

The chain recombines TRBV5-5 with TRBJ2-2; the D call of TRBD2 rests on TCRdb alone, since no DNA is present to check it. The sequencing input was blood. This sequence originates from a human donor with ulcerative colitis or Crohn's disease, or a healthy co-twin of an affected twin (not recorded which). CDR3 amino acids: CASSLATAGGGTGELFF.